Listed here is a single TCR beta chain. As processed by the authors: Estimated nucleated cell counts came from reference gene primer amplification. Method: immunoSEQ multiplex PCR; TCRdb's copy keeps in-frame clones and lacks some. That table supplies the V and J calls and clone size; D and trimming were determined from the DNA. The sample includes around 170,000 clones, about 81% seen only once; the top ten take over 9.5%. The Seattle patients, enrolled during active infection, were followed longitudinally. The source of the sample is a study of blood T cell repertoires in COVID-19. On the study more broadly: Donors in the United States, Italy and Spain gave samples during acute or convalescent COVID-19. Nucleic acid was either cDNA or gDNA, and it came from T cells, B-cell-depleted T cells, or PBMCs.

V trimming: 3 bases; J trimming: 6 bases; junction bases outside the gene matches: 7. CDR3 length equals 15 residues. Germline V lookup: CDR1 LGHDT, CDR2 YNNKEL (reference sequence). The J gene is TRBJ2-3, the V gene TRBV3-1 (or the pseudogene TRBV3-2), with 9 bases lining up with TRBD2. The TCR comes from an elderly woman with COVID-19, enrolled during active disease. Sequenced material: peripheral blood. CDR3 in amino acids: CASSHTTAGGDTQYF. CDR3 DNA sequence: TGTGCCAGCAGCCATACGACGGCGGGGGGGGATACGCAGTATTTT.